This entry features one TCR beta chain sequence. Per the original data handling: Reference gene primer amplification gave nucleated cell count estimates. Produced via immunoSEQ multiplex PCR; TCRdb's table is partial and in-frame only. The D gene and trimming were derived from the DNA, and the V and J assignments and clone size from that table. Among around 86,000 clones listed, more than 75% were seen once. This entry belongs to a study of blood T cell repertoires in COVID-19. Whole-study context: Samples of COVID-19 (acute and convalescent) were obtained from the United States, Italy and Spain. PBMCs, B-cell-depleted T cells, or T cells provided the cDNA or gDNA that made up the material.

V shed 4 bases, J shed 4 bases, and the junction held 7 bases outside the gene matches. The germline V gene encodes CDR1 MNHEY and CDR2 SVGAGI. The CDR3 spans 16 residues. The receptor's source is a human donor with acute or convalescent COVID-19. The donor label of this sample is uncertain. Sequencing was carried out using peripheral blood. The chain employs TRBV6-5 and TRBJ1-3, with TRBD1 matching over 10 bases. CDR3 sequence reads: CASSSAGQGRGNTIYF. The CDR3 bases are TGTGCCAGCAGTTCTGCGGGACAGGGGAGGGGAAACACCATATATTTT.